The following is a TCR beta chain sequence with its context. The data were taken from a study of blood T cell repertoires in COVID-19. The junction had 3 bases not matched to a gene; V was cut back by 6 bases and J by 4 bases. The germline gives CDR1 SGHRS, CDR2 YFSETQ. The CDR3 consists of 14 residues. In assigning cohorts, the study relied on participant-reported clinical history. The protocol was immunoSEQ multiplex PCR, while the TCRdb copy is restricted to in-frame clones and leaves out a portion. The sample shows 150,000 to 200,000 clones, 70% to 85% of them seen only once. Sequencing was done on a sample of PBMCs or T cells enriched from blood (not recorded which). The J gene is TRBJ2-1, the V gene TRBV5-1, with 11 bases lining up with TRBD2. The origin of this receptor is a woman aged 45-65 years who had recovered from COVID-19. CDR3 amino acids: CASTRTSGYNEQFF. CDR3 DNA sequence: TGCGCCAGCACGCGGACTAGCGGGTACAATGAGCAGTTCTTC. Full variable domain (outside the CDR3, taken from reference TRBV5-1 and TRBJ2-1): KAGVTQTPRYLIKTRGQQVTLSCSPISGHRSVSWYQQTPGQGLQFLFEYFSETQRNKGNFPGRFSGRQFSNSRSEMNVSTLELGDSALYLCASTRTSGYNEQFFGPGTRLTVL.